Listed below are T cell receptor beta chains from one sample, sequenced in a study of blood T cell repertoires in COVID-19. The method was immunoSEQ multiplex PCR; TCRdb's version includes in-frame clones alone and lacks a portion of them. The sample gives around 170,000 clones, roughly 90% of which show up once; 0.5% to 0.55% is in the top ten. Sequenced: peripheral blood. The receptor source for this set is a man in his fifties or sixties with acute or convalescent COVID-19. The CDR3 runs from the conserved cysteine through the conserved F or W.

V gene	J gene	CDR3 protein
TRBV7-2	TRBJ1-6	CASSLAGRGAPLHF
TRBV7-9	TRBJ1-2	CASSFLSRSDYGYTF
TRBV27	TRBJ2-4	CASSPGAQDIQYF
TRBV6-5	TRBJ1-5	CASIAGGNSNQPQHF
TRBV5-4	TRBJ2-5	CASSPDRGGETQYF
TRBV7-3	TRBJ1-2	CASSSTLGGGYTF
TRBV9	TRBJ1-4	CASSPQGGLNEKLFF
TRBV6-5	TRBJ1-1	CASSYAQGAEAFF
TRBV6-5	TRBJ1-2	CASSYSAENYGYTF
TRBV28	TRBJ1-1	CASSRQGAGETEAFF
TRBV7-9	TRBJ1-1	CASSLVGGNTEAFF
TRBV12-3/TRBV12-4	TRBJ1-4	CASRLRLNEKLFF
TRBV18	TRBJ2-5	CASSPGSQEETQYF
TRBV4-3	TRBJ2-2	CASSQDVGVNTGELFF
TRBV27	TRBJ2-3	CASSRVGGTAYTDTQYF
TRBV7-9	TRBJ2-5	CASSATRETQYF
TRBV11-2	TRBJ1-6	CASSQAGGTHSPLHF
TRBV29-1	TRBJ2-7	CSVEWQGRPYEQYF
TRBV3-1/TRBV3-2	TRBJ1-5	CASSQGQGNQPQHF
TRBV5-1	TRBJ1-4	CASSNRDRGRFGEKLFF
TRBV19	TRBJ2-7	CASSRRDEQYF
TRBV28	TRBJ1-4	CASSLRTGANEKLFF
TRBV19	TRBJ1-6	CASSRNRGNNSPLHF
TRBV30	TRBJ1-2	CAWSVQGASGYTF
TRBV6-2/TRBV6-3	TRBJ1-5	CASSYRARAGNQPQHF
TRBV28	TRBJ2-1	CASSLSRMRLEFF
TRBV3-1/TRBV3-2	TRBJ1-3	CASSWQGSGNTIYF
TRBV5-1	TRBJ2-3	CASSNSGGTDTQYF
TRBV10-3	TRBJ2-2	CAISDRGNTGELFF
TRBV11-3	TRBJ1-1	CASSVGSTEAFF
TRBV5-1	TRBJ2-7	CASRSQPTSGMYEQYF
TRBV10-3	TRBJ2-5	CAISEARETQYF
TRBV6-5	TRBJ1-1	CASRGKAGRNTEAFF
TRBV2	TRBJ2-3	CASPGGWTDTQYF
TRBV4-2	TRBJ1-2	CASSQPPSLRDGYTF
TRBV5-8	TRBJ1-1	CANVKREEGF
TRBV11-2	TRBJ2-7	CASSYTSGRAYGFTYEQYF